A single sample is the source of the 29 T cell receptor beta chains below, sequenced in a study of blood T cell repertoires in COVID-19. Sequenced by immunoSEQ multiplex PCR; TCRdb stores in-frame clones only, minus some. Of about 210,000 clones detected, about 84% appear once; the ten largest clones hold 13%. Sequencing input: peripheral blood. These receptors came from a human donor in a cohort sampled during active COVID-19.

The chain has TRBV24-1 and TRBJ1-2; D ambiguous. The CDR3 is made up of 11 amino acids. V lost 5 bases, J lost 8 bases, and 8 bases lay in between. Germline CDR1 is KGHDR and CDR2 is SFDVKD. CDR3: CATSGGGGYTF. CDR3 DNA sequence: TGTGCCACCAGTGGAGGAGGGGGCTACACCTTC.

V usage is TRBV6-5 and J usage is TRBJ2-7; 8 bases map to TRBD2. CDR1 and CDR2 from the germline V gene are MNHEY and SVGAGI. This CDR3 contains 14 residues. V dropped 8 bases and J dropped 3; count of bases not matched to a gene: 9. In DNA, the CDR3 is TGTGCCAGCCGCCAACCGGGGGGGCACTACGAGCAGTACTTC. Translating it yields CASRQPGGHYEQYF.

J is TRBJ1-4 and V is TRBV2, with D tentatively TRBD1 (6 bases). Per germline, CDR1 SNHLY and CDR2 FYNNEI. This CDR3 has 17 residues. Trimming cost V 8 bases and J 6 bases, with 25 bases left between them. This CDR3 is CASAPGVDSGPDEKLFF. The DNA of the CDR3 is TGTGCCAGCGCCCCAGGGGTAGACAGCGGCCCTGATGAAAAACTGTTTTTT.

V and J are TRBV28 and TRBJ2-7; 9 bases agree with TRBD1. Germline V gene data show CDR1 as MDHEN and CDR2 as SYDVKM. The CDR3 runs 14 residues. V shed 7 bases and J 6 bases; nucleotides not matched to a gene: 10. CDR3 region: CASTRTGAIREQYF. The DNA for the CDR3 is TGTGCCAGCACCCGGACAGGGGCCATCCGCGAGCAGTACTTC.

The rearrangement joins TRBV3-1 (or the pseudogene TRBV3-2) to TRBJ2-1; TRBD2 agrees at 9 bases. Germline V lookup: CDR1 LGHDT, CDR2 YNNKEL (reference sequence). The V segment lost 3 bases and the J segment 9 bases; nucleotides outside the gene matches: 3. CDR3 length: 13 residues. DNA of the CDR3: TGTGCCAGCAGCCAGCGGGGGGGACTTGAGCAGTTCTTC. It codes for CASSQRGGLEQFF.

The rearrangement joins TRBV4-3 to TRBJ2-7, with a weak D call TRBD1 (6 bases). Germline CDR1 reads LGHNA; CDR2 reads YSLEER. Trimming took 0 bases from V and 3 from J, leaving 12 bases between them. The CDR3 extends over 15 amino acids. The CDR3 bases are TGCGCCAGCAGCCAAGAACGACAGGCCTACTACGAGCAGTACTTC. This encodes CASSQERQAYYEQYF.

The V call is TRBV30, the J call TRBJ1-5; 9 nucleotides align to TRBD1. This CDR3 has 17 residues. V was clipped by 2 bases and J by 6 bases; unmatched bases: 14. The germline V gene has CDR1 GTSNPN and CDR2 SVGIG (reference sequence). CDR3 region: CAWSIGTGTGSSQPQHF. The CDR3 bases are TGTGCCTGGAGTATAGGCACCGGGACAGGGTCCAGTCAGCCCCAGCATTTT.

This rearrangement joins TRBV24-1 to TRBJ2-7; TRBD2 matches 11 bases. The J segment lost 4 bases and the V segment lost 3 bases, leaving 7 bases of the junction unmatched. Per germline, CDR1 KGHDR and CDR2 SFDVKD. This CDR3 contains 16 residues. CDR3 nucleotides: TGTGCCACCAGTGATCGCGGGACTAGCGGCGTGTACGAGCAGTACTTC. Protein sequence: CATSDRGTSGVYEQYF.

V and J are TRBV21-1 and TRBJ2-1; the table's D call, TRBD2, was not checked against the DNA. TRBV21-1 has pseudogene status. The CDR3 sequence is 15 residues long. The CDR3 DNA reads TGTGCCAGCAGCACCTCTAGCGGGGACTACAATGAGCAGTTCTTC. It is translated as CASSTSSGDYNEQFF.

To note about this clone: The sample has other DNA sequences that encode this CDR3 too. The CDR3 is CATSRGLAGSYEQYF. The CDR3 nucleotides read TGTGCCACCAGCAGAGGACTAGCGGGCTCCTACGAGCAGTACTTC. This chain joins TRBV15 and TRBJ2-7, with 10 bases lining up with TRBD2. The CDR3 has 15 residues. The germline V gene has CDR1 LNHNV and CDR2 YYDKDF (reference sequence). V was clipped by 1 base and J by 0 bases; unmatched bases: 0.

There are a few counts of this clone. The chain is built from TRBV28 and TRBJ2-7, with D perhaps matching TRBD1 (6 bases). V lost 4 bases and J 2 bases, leaving 24 bases between the germline ends. CDR1 is MDHEN and CDR2 is SYDVKM in the germline V gene. CDR3 length: 18 residues. The DNA of the CDR3 is TGTGCCAGCAGTTCCTCCCCTGGACTTGGCTCAGGGGCCTACGAGCAGTACTTC. Its protein is CASSSSPGLGSGAYEQYF.

This chain uses TRBV29-1 with TRBJ2-5; D gene ambiguous. V lost 7 bases and J 1 base, leaving 4 bases between the germline ends. Germline loops: CDR1 SQVTM, CDR2 ANQGSEA. CDR3 size: 10 residues. The CDR3 DNA reads TGCAGCGCTCTCCAAGAGACCCAGTACTTC. The encoded protein is CSALQETQYF.

For the CDR3, the DNA is TGTGCCAGCAGTTTCCGATCCGGGGCCTACGAGCAGTACTTC. This translates into CASSFRSGAYEQYF. The V call is TRBV28, the J call TRBJ2-7; tentative D call: TRBD2 (5 bases). The CDR3 runs to 14 residues. Germline V lookup: CDR1 MDHEN, CDR2 SYDVKM. V lost 3 bases and J lost 2, with 11 bases in between.

The rearrangement links TRBV5-6 to TRBJ2-3; 8 bases line up with TRBD1. There are 15 residues in the CDR3. The J segment lost 6 bases and the V segment lost 4 bases, leaving 10 bases of the junction unmatched. Germline CDR1 SGHDT, CDR2 YYEEEE. The CDR3 nucleotides are TGTGCCAGCAGCCCCCGGACAGGGAGGTTCGATACGCAGTATTTT. Amino acid sequence: CASSPRTGRFDTQYF.

This clone was seen a handful of times. The V and J genes are TRBV5-6 and TRBJ1-6; tentative D call: TRBD1 (6 bases). The CDR3 consists of 14 residues. V was shortened by 2 bases and J by 8 bases, with 11 bases between the two germline ends. The germline V gene has CDR1 SGHDT and CDR2 YYEEEE. The DNA for the CDR3 is TGTGCCAGCAGCTTAACAGGGAGTTATTCACCCCTCCACTTT. It translates to CASSLTGSYSPLHF.

This chain's CDR3 is CASSEYEGTGVYEQYF. As DNA, the CDR3 is TGTGCCAGCAGTGAATATGAAGGGACAGGGGTCTACGAGCAGTACTTC. This chain uses TRBV25-1 with TRBJ2-7, with 10 bases fitting TRBD1. J lost 3 bases, V lost 0 bases, and 5 bases had no gene match. Germline V lookup: CDR1 MGHDK, CDR2 SYGVNS. The length of the CDR3 is 16 residues.

This chain connects TRBV28 to TRBJ2-1, with a weak D call TRBD1 (5 bases). The CDR3 sequence is 11 residues long. V lost 5 bases and J lost 15, with 14 bases in between. Germline V gene sequence: CDR1 MDHEN, CDR2 SYDVKM. For the CDR3, the DNA is TGTGCCAGCAGTACTCGACAGTTTCCGTTCTTC. Its translation is CASSTRQFPFF.

The V gene is TRBV30, the J gene TRBJ1-4; D remains ambiguous. Trimming took 0 bases from V and 8 from J, leaving 10 bases between them. There are 13 residues in the CDR3. Germline lookup yields CDR1 GTSNPN and CDR2 SVGIG (reference sequence). The CDR3 region is CAWSVPGKEKLFF. CDR3 nucleotides: TGTGCCTGGAGTGTCCCGGGGAAAGAAAAACTGTTTTTT.

To note about this clone: A much larger clone lies a single base off, so this may be a read error. The chain recombines TRBV23-1 with TRBJ2-7; TRBD2 agrees at 7 bases. TRBV23-1 is marked as an open reading frame, function uncertain. The CDR3 has 13 amino acids. V dropped 11 bases and J dropped 3; count of bases not matched to a gene: 10. The CDR3 DNA sequence: TGCGCCCGCCTGGGGGGGGGAAACTACGAGCAGTACTTC. Protein product: CARLGGGNYEQYF.

The sample holds a few counts of this clone. The rearrangement joins TRBV5-1 to TRBJ2-7, with 11 nucleotides matching TRBD1. The germline CDR1 and CDR2 sequences are SGHRS and YFSETQ. The V segment lost 3 bases and the J segment 5 bases; nucleotides outside the gene matches: 7. The CDR3 contains 15 residues. CDR3 in amino acids: CASSSDRGLAHEQYF. CDR3 DNA: TGCGCCAGCAGCTCGGACAGGGGGCTAGCCCACGAGCAGTACTTC.

The chain uses TRBV7-2 and TRBJ2-2, with 9 bases aligning to TRBD2. With 1 base clipped from V and 4 bases from J, the junction kept 4 bases outside the gene matches. This CDR3 region has 16 residues. CDR1 is SGHTA and CDR2 is FQGNSA in the germline V gene. The CDR3 here is CASSLVAGVGTGELFF. The CDR3 coding sequence is TGTGCCAGCAGCTTAGTAGCGGGAGTGGGCACCGGGGAGCTGTTTTTT.

The rearrangement uses TRBV4-3 and TRBJ1-2; D is unresolved. Trimming left V 0 bases short and J 6 bases short, with 23 bases between. Germline CDR1 is LGHNA and CDR2 is YSLEER. The CDR3 is 18 amino acids. The CDR3, as DNA: TGCGCCAGCAGCCAAGAGGTCCGAGGAGGGAACAGTCTTCATGGCTACACCTTC. The encoded protein is CASSQEVRGGNSLHGYTF.

The J gene is TRBJ1-5, the V gene TRBV6-2 or TRBV6-3; TRBD1 matches at 7 bases. Germline assignment: CDR1 MNHEY and CDR2 SVGEGT. Trimming removed 2 bases from V and 2 bases from J; junction bases left unmatched: 6. The CDR3 runs 16 residues. The CDR3, as DNA: TGTGCCAGCAGTTACATCCCCACAGGGGGCAATCAGCCCCAGCATTTT. This translates into CASSYIPTGGNQPQHF.

About this clone itself: Other DNA sequences in this specimen translate into the identical CDR3. The CDR3 is CATSSGGSSYEQYF. CDR3 coding DNA: TGTGCCACCAGTTCGGGGGGAAGCTCCTACGAGCAGTACTTC. V gene TRBV24-1 combines with J gene TRBJ2-7; TRBD2 aligns across 7 bases. The V segment lost 6 bases and the J segment 0 bases; nucleotides outside the gene matches: 4. This CDR3 is 14 amino acids long. The V gene's germline CDR1 is KGHDR and CDR2 SFDVKD.

This chain connects TRBV28 to TRBJ1-2; perhaps TRBD1 as D (6 bases). CDR3 length: 13 amino acids. CDR1 and CDR2 from the germline V gene are MDHEN and SYDVKM. V lost 6 bases to trimming and J lost 6 bases, with 14 bases between them. The CDR3 is CASSLHGGHGYTF. The CDR3 DNA is TGTGCCAGCAGCCTCCATGGGGGCCATGGCTACACCTTC.

This clone was seen a single time. Here the CDR3 reads CAIRGQGTYEQYF. The CDR3 DNA is TGTGCCATTAGGGGACAGGGGACCTACGAGCAGTACTTC. The V gene is TRBV19, the J gene TRBJ2-7, with 10 bases matching TRBD1. The CDR3 totals 13 residues. CDR1 and CDR2 from the germline V gene are LNHDA and SQIVND (reference sequence). Trimming took 10 bases from V and 2 from J; bases not matched to a gene: 5. The whole variable domain, filled in from reference TRBV19 and TRBJ2-7, reads DGGITQSPKYLFRKEGQNVTLSCEQNLNHDAMYWYRQDPGQGLRLIYYSQIVNDFQKGDIAEGYSVSREKKESFPLTVTSAQKNPTAFYLCAIRGQGTYEQYFGPGTRLTVT.

The CDR3 DNA reads TGTGCCAGCAGTTATGTGGGGCCCGATCAGCCCCAGCATTTT. Its protein is CASSYVGPDQPQHF. The chain combines TRBV6-2 or TRBV6-3 with TRBJ1-5; tentatively, D is TRBD1 (5 bases). This CDR3 contains 14 residues. V lost 3 bases to trimming and J lost 5 bases, with 11 bases between them. Per the germline V gene, CDR1 is MNHEY and CDR2 is SVGEGT.

This clone has a single count. V usage is TRBV7-9 and J usage is TRBJ1-2; D remains ambiguous. This CDR3 is 15 amino acids long. Germline V CDR1 and CDR2: SEHNR, FQNEAQ (reference sequence). Trimming took 6 bases from V and 0 from J, leaving 14 bases between them. CDR3 DNA sequence: TGTGCCAGCAGGAGAGAGGGAGGATCTAACTATGGCTACACCTTC. Translation: CASRREGGSNYGYTF.

V gene TRBV9 combines with J gene TRBJ2-7; 8 bases match TRBD2. Germline trimming cut 3 bases from V and 5 bases from J; bases unmatched to any gene: 10. Per the germline V gene, CDR1 is SGDLS and CDR2 is YYNGEE. CDR3 length: 15 amino acids. CDR3 residues: CASSARRGAADEQYF. The DNA for the CDR3 is TGTGCCAGCAGCGCTAGGCGGGGGGCGGCAGACGAGCAGTACTTC.